One sample yielded the 13 T cell receptor beta chains listed below, sequenced in a study of blood T cell repertoires in COVID-19. TCRdb's table, derived via immunoSEQ multiplex PCR, lists solely in-frame clones and lacks some. In the table there are 300,000 to 400,000 clones, roughly 90% of which are singletons. The specimen sequenced was peripheral blood. The source of these receptors is a woman aged 25-40 years with COVID-19, enrolled during active disease.

This chain uses TRBV11-2 with TRBJ2-5, with a weak D call TRBD2 (5 bases). Germline V gene sequence: CDR1 SGHAT, CDR2 FQNNGV. The CDR3 loop spans 14 amino acids. V shed 3 bases and J shed 5 bases, with 13 bases lying between them. The CDR3 DNA reads TGTGCCAGCAGCTTTAGTCTAGCTCGGGAGACCCAGTACTTC. Amino acid sequence: CASSFSLARETQYF. Based on the CDR3 plus reference TRBV11-2 and TRBJ2-5, the full variable domain is EAGVAQSPRYKIIEKRQSVAFWCNPISGHATLYWYQQILGQGPKLLIQFQNNGVVDDSQLPKDRFSAERLKGVDSTLKIQPAKLEDSAVYLCASSFSLARETQYFGPGTRLLVL.

The CDR3 DNA follows: TGCGCCAGCAGCCAAGTGCGGGACGGGAGGGCCTCAAATGAGCAGTTCTTC. Translated: CASSQVRDGRASNEQFF. The genes are TRBV4-1 and TRBJ2-1; TRBD2 agrees at 8 bases. V gave up 1 base and J gave up 7 bases; unmatched junction bases: 12. The CDR3 is 17 residues long. CDR1 and CDR2 (germline): MGHRA, YSYEKL.

The CDR3 bases are TGTGCCAGCGAAATTGGCGGGAGGGCCCACAATGAGCAGTTCTTC. It yields the protein CASEIGGRAHNEQFF. The genes are TRBV28 and TRBJ2-1; 9 positions match TRBD2. Germline V gene sequence: CDR1 MDHEN, CDR2 SYDVKM. This CDR3 contains 15 residues. V dropped 8 bases and J dropped 5; count of bases not matched to a gene: 10.

This clone was counted a single time. The rearrangement joins TRBV6-5 to TRBJ1-1; D is ambiguous. The V and J ends lost 4 bases and 4 bases respectively, with 7 bases between them. The germline CDR1 and CDR2 sequences are MNHEY and SVGAGI. The CDR3 is 12 residues long. The CDR3 loop reads CASSSAVTEAFF. The CDR3 DNA reads as TGTGCCAGCAGTTCCGCGGTCACTGAAGCTTTCTTT.

This chain joins TRBV3-1 (or the pseudogene TRBV3-2) and TRBJ1-4; 7 bases agree with TRBD1. Germline CDR1 LGHDT, CDR2 YNNKEL (reference sequence). The CDR3 is 15 amino acids. V trimming: 3 bases; J trimming: 3 bases; junction bases outside the gene matches: 4. Here the CDR3 reads CASSQAGGPNEKLFF. CDR3 nucleotide sequence: TGTGCCAGCAGCCAGGCAGGGGGGCCTAATGAAAAACTGTTTTTT.

The CDR3 sequence is CASSQGEAEKLFF. Written as DNA, the CDR3 is TGTGCCAGCAGCCAGGGGGAGGCGGAAAAACTGTTTTTT. The V gene is TRBV3-1 (or the pseudogene TRBV3-2), the J gene TRBJ1-4; D perhaps matches TRBD1 (5 bases). Germline V gives CDR1 LGHDT, CDR2 YNNKEL (reference sequence). V was clipped by 3 bases and J by 8 bases, with 10 bases between them. This CDR3 has 13 amino acids.

CDR3 DNA sequence: TGTGCCAGCAGCTTACGGATGGGAGGGACCGGGGAGCTGTTTTTT. Translation: CASSLRMGGTGELFF. The chain uses TRBV7-2 and TRBJ2-2; 7 bases map to TRBD2. This CDR3 spans 15 amino acids. Losses at the gene ends were 2 bases for V and 5 bases for J; bases not matched to a gene: 5. CDR1 is SGHTA and CDR2 is FQGNSA in the germline V gene.

The gene calls are TRBV11-1 and TRBJ2-3, with TRBD2 identical over 7 bases. The CDR3 covers 16 residues. CDR1 is SGHAT and CDR2 is FQDESV in the germline V gene (reference sequence). V lost 1 base and J lost 2; bases outside the gene matches: 6. The CDR3 loop is CASSLGALAVTDTQYF. CDR3 DNA: TGTGCCAGCAGCTTAGGGGCCCTAGCGGTCACAGATACGCAGTATTTT.

This clone showed up just once. This chain links TRBV11-2 with TRBJ1-5; 7 positions match TRBD1. Germline V gene data show CDR1 as SGHAT and CDR2 as FQNNGV. CDR3 length: 17 residues. The J segment lost 1 base and the V segment lost 0 bases, leaving 6 bases of the junction unmatched. The CDR3 DNA reads as TGTGCCAGCAGCTTAGAGCCGGGACAGCGAAGCAATCAGCCCCAGCATTTT. It encodes CASSLEPGQRSNQPQHF.

This clone was recorded once. The rearrangement links TRBV5-4 to TRBJ1-1; TRBD1 aligns across 9 bases. The V and J ends lost 3 bases and 5 bases, in that order; junction bases with no gene match: 5. There are 14 residues in the CDR3. Per the germline V gene, CDR1 is SGHNT and CDR2 is YYREEE (reference sequence). In nucleotides, the CDR3 is TGTGCCAGCAGCTCGACAGGGGGTGGGACTGAAGCTTTCTTT. Encoded protein: CASSSTGGGTEAFF. The variable domain in full, completed from reference TRBV5-4 and TRBJ1-1, reads ETGVTQSPTHLIKTRGQQVTLRCSSQSGHNTVSWYQQALGQGPQFIFQYYREEENGRGNFPPRFSGLQFPNYSSELNVNALELDDSALYLCASSSTGGGTEAFFGQGTRLTVV.

This clone appeared once. The chain links TRBV6-5 to TRBJ2-2, with 7 bases aligning to TRBD2. The ends lost 4 bases at V and 0 bases at J; junction bases unmatched: 5. CDR1 is MNHEY, CDR2 SVGAGI, per germline. The CDR3 totals 16 residues. CDR3 DNA sequence: TGTGCCAGCAGTTCTACTAGCGTTTCGAACACCGGGGAGCTGTTTTTT. It translates to CASSSTSVSNTGELFF.

As DNA, the CDR3 is TGTGCCAGCAGTTCAGCGGGAGTGCCCTACGAGCAGTACTTC. Translating gives CASSSAGVPYEQYF. The V call is TRBV27, the J call TRBJ2-7; 8 bases map to TRBD2. In germline, CDR1 is MNHEY, CDR2 SMNVEV (reference sequence). J was trimmed by 2 bases and V by 4 bases; bases with no gene match: 4. This CDR3 region has 14 residues.

This clone appeared a single time. The chain recombines TRBV7-9 with TRBJ1-2; 7 bases map to TRBD1. V lost 4 bases and J lost 0; bases outside the gene matches: 5. In germline, CDR1 is SEHNR, CDR2 FQNEAQ (reference sequence). CDR3 length equals 15 residues. The CDR3 nucleotides read TGTGCCAGCAGCTCATACAGGGGACCTAACTATGGCTACACCTTC. Its translation: CASSSYRGPNYGYTF.